This T cell receptor (beta chain) is from a study of Graves' ophthalmopathy and Graves' hyperthyroidism. Participants with hyperthyroidism, aged 18 to 65, were newly diagnosed with under 2 months' duration. The study excluded patients with other autoimmune diseases, uncontrolled infections, pregnancy or lactation. Comments on this clonotype: The target antigen is unknown.

Amplification from RNA transcripts yielded the TCR beta CDR3 regions. First-round RT-PCR with HTBI primers preceded a second-round multiplex PCR. Via MiXCR, TCRdb re-called the multiplex PCR reads, giving one row per CDR3 protein. The table has more than 1,000,000 distinct CDR3 sequences, less than 45% seen once. Study observations and caveats: A majority of expanded thyroid clonotypes exceeding 0.001 frequency were likewise present in blood.

The TCR originated in an adult man with Graves' hyperthyroidism. Sequencing input: peripheral blood or thyroid tissue (not recorded which).

The CDR3 DNA reads as TGCAGCGTTGAAGACGGGATCTCCAACACCGGGGAGCTGTTTTTT. It specifies CSVEDGISNTGELFF. The rearrangement links TRBV29-1 to TRBJ2-2, with TRBD2 as a possible D gene (5 bases). V was shortened by 0 bases and J by 2 bases, with 10 bases between the two germline ends. The CDR3 is 15 residues long. The germline CDR1 and CDR2 sequences are SQVTM and ANQGSEA.